This T cell receptor (beta chain) was observed in a study of CD8+CD57+ T cells in acquired aplastic anemia. This CDR3 region has 14 residues. Germline V CDR1 and CDR2: SGHRS, YFSETQ. V shed 7 bases and J shed 6 bases, with 16 bases lying between them. TCR beta VDJ and CDR3 were profiled, and genomic DNA was the template. MiXCR, applied by TCRdb to the reads, yields one record per CDR3 protein. The sample gives 250,000 to 300,000 distinct CDR3 sequences, roughly 53% of which show up once; around 1.3% is in the top ten. CD8+CD57+ cell expansion had been shown by flow cytometry in patients chosen for sequencing.

The source is a human donor with aplastic anemia. The sequenced sample consisted of sorted CD4+, CD8+, or CD8+CD57+ T cells (not recorded which) from PBMCs. This chain joins TRBV5-1 and TRBJ2-2; unclear D gene. CDR3 amino acids: CASSLDARAGELFF. For the CDR3, the DNA is TGCGCCAGCTCCTTGGATGCCCGGGCCGGGGAGCTGTTTTTT. The variable domain in full, completed from reference TRBV5-1 and TRBJ2-2, reads KAGVTQTPRYLIKTRGQQVTLSCSPISGHRSVSWYQQTPGQGLQFLFEYFSETQRNKGNFPGRFSGRQFSNSRSEMNVSTLELGDSALYLCASSLDARAGELFFGEGSRLTVL.